This T cell receptor beta chain was sequenced for a study of blood T cell repertoires in COVID-19. Overall study: The analysed material was cDNA or gDNA that came from T cells, B-cell-depleted T cells, or PBMCs.

Data came from immunoSEQ multiplex PCR; TCRdb stores just in-frame clones and leaves some out. The table has about 430,000 clones, roughly 90% seen once. This clone was picked up a small number of times. V shed 5 bases, J shed 8 bases, and the junction held 16 bases outside the gene matches. The CDR3 spans 16 residues. Germline V CDR1 and CDR2: MNHEY, SMNVEV (reference sequence). This TCR derives from a woman aged 30 to 39 with acute COVID-19. The specimen sequenced was PBMCs or T cells enriched from blood (not recorded which). This chain links TRBV27 with TRBJ1-2, with 8 bases matching TRBD1. The CDR3 nucleotides are TGTGCCAGCAGTATGGCAGGGGGCGCAAGGGTTGGAGGCTACACCTTC. As protein: CASSMAGGARVGGYTF.